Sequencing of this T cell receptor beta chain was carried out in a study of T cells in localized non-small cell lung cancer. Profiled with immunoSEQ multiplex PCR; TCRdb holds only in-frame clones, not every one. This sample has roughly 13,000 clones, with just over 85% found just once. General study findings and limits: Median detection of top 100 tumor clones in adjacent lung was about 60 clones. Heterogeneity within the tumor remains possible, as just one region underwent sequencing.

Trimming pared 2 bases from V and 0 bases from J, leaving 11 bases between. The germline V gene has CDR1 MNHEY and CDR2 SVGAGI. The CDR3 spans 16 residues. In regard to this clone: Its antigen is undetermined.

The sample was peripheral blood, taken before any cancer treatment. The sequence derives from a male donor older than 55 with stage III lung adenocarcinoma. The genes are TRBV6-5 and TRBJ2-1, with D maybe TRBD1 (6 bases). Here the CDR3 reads CASSYGTPSSYNEQFF. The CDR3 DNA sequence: TGTGCCAGCAGTTACGGGACACCGAGCTCCTACAATGAGCAGTTCTTC.